The 20 T cell receptor beta chains below come from one sample, sequenced in a study of vaccination and CD4 T cells after COVID-19. Indicated treatment: approximately 9-day PBMC culture with coronavirus spike peptide pools or control peptides (ViraFEST assay). The antigens these receptors bind are not known. At the Johns Hopkins FTIC core, DNA taken from cultured CD4+ T cells was sequenced by way of the Oncomine TCR Beta short-read assay. TCRdb re-called the PCR reads with MiXCR, one entry per CDR3 protein. The sample lists over 9,000 distinct CDR3 sequences; under 60% were seen once. Sequenced material: CD4+ T cells from blood, cultured in vitro. The receptor source for this set is a human donor who had recovered from COVID-19.

V gene TRBV7-9 combines with J gene TRBJ2-5, with 8 bases that match TRBD2. Germline V gene data show CDR1 as SEHNR and CDR2 as FQNEAQ (reference sequence). J lost 5 bases, V lost 6 bases, and 14 bases had no gene match. The CDR3 runs to 16 residues. CDR3 residues: CASSYAAGGGRETQYF. The DNA of the CDR3 is TGTGCCAGCAGTTACGCCGCCGGGGGGGGAAGGGAGACCCAGTACTTC.

The V gene is TRBV15, the J gene TRBJ1-4; D not resolved. V dropped 7 bases and J dropped 8 bases, with 17 bases sitting between them. The CDR3 contains 14 residues. Germline V lookup: CDR1 LNHNV, CDR2 YYDKDF (reference sequence). This chain's CDR3 is CATNRHGTREKLFF. The CDR3 coding sequence is TGTGCCACCAACCGCCACGGAACCAGAGAAAAACTGTTTTTT.

The V call is TRBV2, the J call TRBJ2-3, with 7 nucleotides matching TRBD2. The V gene's germline CDR1 is SNHLY and CDR2 FYNNEI. Losses at the gene ends were 3 bases for V and 1 base for J; bases not matched to a gene: 7. This CDR3 spans 16 amino acids. This chain's CDR3 is CASSDLRGMGTDTQYF. As DNA, the CDR3 is TGTGCCAGCAGTGATCTGCGGGGGATGGGCACAGATACGCAGTATTTT.

The chain recombines TRBV24-1 with TRBJ2-3; weak D call: TRBD2 (5 bases). Germline CDR1 is KGHDR and CDR2 is SFDVKD. The germline V and J ends were trimmed by 4 bases and 0 bases, with 7 bases remaining between them. The CDR3 sequence is 14 residues long. The CDR3 DNA reads TGTGCCACCAGTGACCCGGGAAGCACAGATACGCAGTATTTT. Translated, it gives CATSDPGSTDTQYF.

This clonotype was recorded only once. This chain connects TRBV20-1 to TRBJ1-1, with D perhaps matching TRBD1 (5 bases). V lost 2 bases and J lost 7, with 8 bases in between. Germline V gene lookup returns CDR1 DFQATT and CDR2 SNEGSKA (reference sequence). The CDR3 is made up of 11 amino acids. CDR3 bases: TGCAGTGCTAGAATCCAGGGTGAAGCTTTCTTT. It encodes CSARIQGEAFF.

J is TRBJ2-7 and V is TRBV11-3, with unresolved D. The CDR3 runs to 13 residues. The germline V gene has CDR1 SGHNT and CDR2 YENEEA. Deletions cut 3 bases from V and 5 bases from J, with 11 bases between. The CDR3 bases are TGTGCCAGCAGCTTGAATTTACTGAACGAGCAGTACTTC. Amino acids: CASSLNLLNEQYF.

The chain couples TRBV20-1 to TRBJ1-5; the D is unclear. Trimming took off 1 base at V and 4 bases at J, with 14 bases between the two ends. CDR3 length: 15 residues. CDR1 and CDR2 (germline): DFQATT, SNEGSKA (reference sequence). The CDR3 here is CSARAGRPGNQPQHF. CDR3 bases: TGCAGTGCTAGAGCAGGCCGGCCGGGGAATCAGCCCCAGCATTTT.

Here the CDR3 reads CASSIFSGGAGETQYF. CDR3 DNA sequence: TGTGCCAGCAGCATTTTTAGCGGGGGGGCAGGAGAGACCCAGTACTTC. The chain has TRBV5-5 and TRBJ2-5; 11 bases line up with TRBD2. CDR3 length: 16 amino acids. The ends lost 4 bases at V and 4 bases at J; junction bases unmatched: 9. Germline V gives CDR1 SGHKS, CDR2 YYEKEE (reference sequence).

The chain's CDR3 is CASSALQGANEQYF. The CDR3 DNA follows: TGTGCCAGCAGCGCTCTACAGGGTGCCAACGAGCAGTACTTC. The chain combines TRBV7-2 with TRBJ2-7; a possible D gene is TRBD1 (6 bases). The CDR3 consists of 14 residues. The germline V and J ends were trimmed by 5 bases and 5 bases, with 16 bases remaining between them. The germline gives CDR1 SGHTA, CDR2 FQGNSA. The variable domain in full, with the rest retrieved from reference TRBV7-2 and TRBJ2-7, is GAGVSQSPSNKVTEKGKDVELRCDPISGHTALYWYRQSLGQGLEFLIYFQGNSAPDKSGLPSDRFSAERTGGSVSTLTIQRTQQEDSAVYLCASSALQGANEQYFGPGTRLTVT.

This clonotype was counted a few times. This chain links TRBV12-3 or TRBV12-4 with TRBJ2-5, with 10 bases aligning to TRBD1. The J segment lost 4 bases and the V segment lost 5 bases, leaving 13 bases of the junction unmatched. This CDR3 contains 17 residues. CDR3 loop: CASSHGDRGSAGETQYF. CDR3 coding DNA: TGTGCCAGCAGTCACGGGGACAGGGGTTCCGCTGGAGAGACCCAGTACTTC.

V gene TRBV6-1 combines with J gene TRBJ1-6, with D possibly matching TRBD1 (6 bases). From germline, CDR1 is MNHNS and CDR2 SASEGT. The V and J ends lost 5 bases and 7 bases respectively, with 15 bases between them. The CDR3 extends over 15 amino acids. The CDR3: CASSPSIQGNSPLHF. The CDR3 region has the DNA TGTGCCAGCAGTCCCTCTATACAGGGAAATTCACCCCTCCACTTT.

V is TRBV6-5 and J is TRBJ1-1, with 8 bases aligning to TRBD1. This CDR3 region has 15 residues. Germline V CDR1 and CDR2: MNHEY, SVGAGI. V lost 0 bases to trimming and J lost 5 bases; unmatched junction nucleotides: 5. The CDR3, as DNA: TGTGCCAGCAGTTACTCGGGGGGGACAGGTACTGAAGCTTTCTTT. This translates into CASSYSGGTGTEAFF.

This clonotype has just a few counts. The V gene is TRBV11-3, the J gene TRBJ1-6; D remains unclear. The V gene's germline CDR1 is SGHNT and CDR2 YENEEA. The CDR3 runs 17 residues. V dropped 4 bases and J dropped 2 bases, with 15 bases sitting between them. CDR3 region: CASSSSRWMAYNSPLHF. The CDR3 DNA follows: TGTGCCAGCAGCTCCTCACGGTGGATGGCCTATAATTCACCCCTCCACTTT.

This clonotype was observed a single time. The chain combines TRBV7-8 with TRBJ2-5, with 10 bases that match TRBD1. With 2 bases clipped from V and 5 bases from J, the junction kept 11 bases outside the gene matches. The V gene's germline CDR1 is SGHVS and CDR2 FQNEAQ. The CDR3 runs to 17 residues. CDR3 in amino acids: CASSLKVWDRGGETQYF. The CDR3 DNA reads TGTGCCAGCAGCTTAAAGGTTTGGGACAGGGGCGGTGAGACCCAGTACTTC.

The rearrangement joins TRBV25-1 to TRBJ2-2; D is ambiguous. Germline V gene lookup returns CDR1 MGHDK and CDR2 SYGVNS. Trimming stripped 3 bases from V and 4 bases from J, with 18 bases between. This CDR3 is built from 17 residues. CDR3 in DNA: TGTGCCAGCAGTGATGGGCACTCCGGTTTGGTCACCGGGGAGCTGTTTTTT. It yields the protein CASSDGHSGLVTGELFF.

V is TRBV6-1 and J is TRBJ2-2; D unresolved. The CDR3 extends over 12 amino acids. Trimming removed 5 bases from V and 1 base from J, with 2 bases in between. Germline loops: CDR1 MNHNS, CDR2 SASEGT. CDR3 sequence: CASSRNTGELFF. CDR3 DNA sequence: TGTGCCAGCAGTCGGAACACCGGGGAGCTGTTTTTT.

The chain joins TRBV20-1 to TRBJ2-5, with a possible D match to TRBD1 (6 bases). V lost 1 base, J lost 5 bases, and 20 bases lay in between. The CDR3 is made up of 16 amino acids. CDR1 and CDR2 (germline): DFQATT, SNEGSKA (reference sequence). CDR3 DNA sequence: TGCAGTGCTAGAGCTATTTCAGGGGCCGAGGGGGAGACCCAGTACTTC. Encoded protein: CSARAISGAEGETQYF.

The V call is TRBV4-1, the J call TRBJ1-1; TRBD1 matches 7 bases. There are 18 residues in the CDR3. Per the germline V gene, CDR1 is MGHRA and CDR2 is YSYEKL. Unmatched junction bases numbered 21, after V lost 0 bases and J lost 11 bases. CDR3 residues: CASSQDGGGQRLTDRAFF. The CDR3 nucleotides are TGCGCCAGCAGCCAAGACGGTGGGGGACAGCGGCTTACGGATCGTGCTTTCTTT.

The V call is TRBV19, the J call TRBJ1-2; TRBD1 might be the D (5 bases). Trimming removed 5 bases from V and 4 bases from J, with 17 bases in between. Per the germline V gene, CDR1 is LNHDA and CDR2 is SQIVND (reference sequence). The CDR3 sequence is 15 residues long. The CDR3 coding sequence is TGTGCCAGTAGTCAGGGTCGAGGGGATTTCTATGGCTACACCTTC. As protein: CASSQGRGDFYGYTF.

The chain links TRBV7-6 to TRBJ2-2; 9 nucleotides agree with TRBD1. After removal of 5 bases from V and 5 bases from J, the junction contained 3 bases not matched to a gene. The CDR3 consists of 14 residues. From germline, CDR1 is SGHVS and CDR2 FNYEAQ. The CDR3 loop reads CASSRDRGTGELFF. CDR3 nucleotides: TGTGCCAGCAGCAGAGACAGGGGGACCGGGGAGCTGTTTTTT.